This T cell receptor beta chain was sequenced for a study of cytomegalovirus exposure and HLA in healthy donors. With 60 Vbeta and 13 Jbeta primers, the PCR was carried out. Only in-frame clones appear in the TCRdb table, and some are missing; sequencing was by immunoSEQ multiplex PCR. The sample consists of about 140,000 clones, over 70% of them appearing once. For this clone: The antigen remains undetermined. At one boundary the junction diverges from the germline segment, which might be a read error.

CDR1 SEHNR and CDR2 FQNEAQ come from the germline V gene (reference sequence). The CDR3 has 11 residues. Study-level findings and limits: The classifier reportedly diagnosed cytomegalovirus status with high sensitivity and specificity. Many donors carried some public TCRs, although rarity characterized most TCR sequences.

The sample consisted of PBMCs. This chain uses TRBV7-9 with TRBJ2-7; 8 bases are a match to TRBD1. This TCR was sampled from a male donor in good health and CMV-seronegative. In DNA, the CDR3 is TGTGCCAGCAGCCCCGGACAGGGTAGGAGGTTC. Its protein product is CASSPGQGRRF.